One and the same sample provided the 12 T cell receptor beta chains below, sequenced in a study of shared clonotypes between healthy human individuals. Assay used: immunoSEQ multiplex PCR; TCRdb lists only in-frame clones, some missing. Of about 960,000 clones listed, around three quarters are singletons. Source material: memory CD4+ T cells sorted from blood. Subset defined: CD45RA-negative fraction. The source is a man aged 18 to 35 in good health.

This chain uses TRBV9 with TRBJ2-1; D may correspond to TRBD1 or TRBD2 (5 bases each). Germline loops: CDR1 SGDLS, CDR2 YYNGEE. V shed 3 bases and J shed 0 bases, with 13 bases lying between them. This CDR3 region has 16 residues. The CDR3 coding sequence is TGTGCCAGCAGCGAGGCGTGGGGGAGCTCCTACAATGAGCAGTTCTTC. As protein: CASSEAWGSSYNEQFF.

This clone was seen just once. The V gene is TRBV28, the J gene TRBJ2-7; 7 positions agree with TRBD1. The CDR3 totals 14 residues. Germline-derived CDR1 and CDR2 are MDHEN and SYDVKM. Trimming at V came to 10 bases and at J to 1 base, leaving 10 bases not matched to a gene. DNA of the CDR3: TGTGCCACCAAAACCCCGGGACAGTCCTACGAGCAGTACTTC. The encoded protein is CATKTPGQSYEQYF.

This chain uses TRBV6-1 with TRBJ1-1; D is ambiguous. The CDR3 contains 13 residues. Germline V CDR1 and CDR2: MNHNS, SASEGT. V was trimmed by 0 bases and J by 6 bases, leaving 8 bases between them. DNA for the CDR3: TGTGCCAGCAGTGAAGCAAGGAGCGCTGAAGCTTTCTTT. This translates into CASSEARSAEAFF.

The V gene is TRBV7-2, the J gene TRBJ2-3, with D maybe TRBD2 (5 bases). Germline assignment: CDR1 SGHTA and CDR2 FQGNSA. The CDR3 sequence is 14 residues long. V was clipped by 5 bases and J by 1 base, with 10 bases between them. CDR3 sequence: CASSRGFGTDTQYF. The DNA of the CDR3 is TGTGCCAGCAGCCGAGGGTTTGGCACAGATACGCAGTATTTT.

The V call is TRBV14, the J call TRBJ1-2; D call uncertain. The length of the CDR3 is 13 residues. Germline loops: CDR1 SGHDN, CDR2 FVKESK. V lost 1 base, J lost 6 bases, and 9 bases lay in between. CDR3 DNA sequence: TGTGCCAGCAGCCAAGTGGGTTCACATGGCTACACCTTC. Translating gives CASSQVGSHGYTF.

The chain links TRBV5-1 to TRBJ2-1; 13 bases are a match to TRBD2. This CDR3 has 16 amino acids. From germline, CDR1 is SGHRS and CDR2 YFSETQ. Trimming cost V 5 bases and J 4 bases; bases outside gene matches: 6. In nucleotides, the CDR3 is TGCGCCAGCAGAAACAGGACTAGCGGGGGTTACAATGAGCAGTTCTTC. It translates to CASRNRTSGGYNEQFF.

V and J are TRBV19 and TRBJ1-4; D is undetermined. CDR1 LNHDA and CDR2 SQIVND come from the germline V gene (reference sequence). V lost 4 bases, J lost 0 bases, and 12 bases lay in between. This CDR3 comprises 16 residues. CDR3 amino acids: CASSRLLGATNEKLFF. The CDR3 DNA follows: TGTGCCAGTAGTAGGCTTCTCGGTGCAACTAATGAAAAACTGTTTTTT.

V usage is TRBV10-1 and J usage is TRBJ2-1; the match to TRBD2 covers 8 bases. CDR1 is WNHNN, CDR2 SYGVQD, per germline (reference sequence). This CDR3 comprises 12 residues. The V and J ends lost 3 bases and 15 bases, in that order; junction bases with no gene match: 7. CDR3 residues: CASSERGGIRFF. CDR3 bases: TGCGCCAGCAGTGAACGGGGGGGTATTCGGTTCTTC.

The V and J genes are TRBV5-1 and TRBJ1-1; D may be TRBD1 (5 bases). Germline values: CDR1 SGHRS, CDR2 YFSETQ. Trimming cost V 3 bases and J 2 bases, with 11 bases left between them. This CDR3 region has 14 residues. CDR3 residues: CASSSRGENTEAFF. As DNA, the CDR3 is TGCGCCAGCAGCTCGAGGGGCGAAAACACTGAAGCTTTCTTT.

A remark on this clone: This same CDR3 is encoded by further DNA sequences in the sample. The chain has TRBV10-1 and TRBJ2-3; D is undetermined. Germline-derived CDR1 and CDR2 are WNHNN and SYGVQD (reference sequence). The CDR3 is made up of 13 amino acids. Between the trimmed V and J ends, which lost 2 bases and 0 bases, there was a span of 3 bases. The CDR3 DNA reads as TGCGCCAGCAGTGAGGACAGCACAGATACGCAGTATTTT. It encodes CASSEDSTDTQYF.

J is TRBJ1-4 and V is TRBV2; 9 nucleotides line up with TRBD1. Trimming took 6 bases from V and 5 from J; bases not matched to a gene: 4. Germline V lookup: CDR1 SNHLY, CDR2 FYNNEI. The CDR3 covers 14 residues. CDR3 DNA sequence: TGTGCCAGCAGGGGACAGGGTTTGAATGAAAAACTGTTTTTT. This gives the protein CASRGQGLNEKLFF.

On this clone: A much larger clone lies a single base off, so this may be a read error. Additional DNA sequences in this sample encode the identical CDR3. The rearrangement joins TRBV7-9 to TRBJ2-7; 7 bases line up with TRBD1. Germline CDR1 SEHNR, CDR2 FQNEAQ (reference sequence). V dropped 6 bases and J dropped 2; count of bases not matched to a gene: 7. The CDR3 contains 14 residues. DNA for the CDR3: TGTGCCAGCAGTCGAACAGGGGATCCCTACGAGCAGTACTTC. This sequence encodes CASSRTGDPYEQYF.